Following are 30 T cell receptor beta chains from one sample sequenced in a study of metastatic and nonmetastatic thyroid tumors. Thyroid surgery took place with no prior treatment in any patient. TCRdb re-called clones from the PCR reads using MiXCR. This table holds tens of thousands of clones, roughly 18% found once. What was sequenced was blood. The receptors were gathered from a male donor with papillary thyroid cancer or a benign thyroid nodule (not recorded which). Some clones in this sample may be carry-over from other donors' samples.

The J gene is TRBJ2-1, the V gene TRBV6-2 or TRBV6-3, with D possibly being TRBD2 (6 bases). CDR3 length: 14 amino acids. The V end was cut by 7 bases, the J end by 7 bases, with 17 bases between. Per the germline V gene, CDR1 is MNHEY and CDR2 is SVGEGT. The CDR3 bases are TGTGCCAGCACTACGGCGGGGCCTGCTAATGAGCAGTTCTTC. It translates to CASTTAGPANEQFF.

This clone was seen many times. The chain combines TRBV27 with TRBJ1-4, with a weak D call TRBD1 (5 bases). The CDR3 runs 12 residues. CDR1 is MNHEY, CDR2 SMNVEV, per germline (reference sequence). Deletions cut 6 bases from V and 8 bases from J, with 10 bases between. CDR3 loop: CASRGVREKLFF. As DNA, the CDR3 is TGTGCCAGCAGAGGGGTGCGGGAAAAACTGTTTTTT.

By sample share, this clone is medium-sized (0.01 to 0.1%). V is TRBV7-8 and J is TRBJ2-7; unclear D gene. V gave up 5 bases and J gave up 5 bases, with 13 bases separating them. Looked up from germline, CDR1 is SGHVS and CDR2 is FQNEAQ. The CDR3 spans 13 residues. The CDR3 DNA follows: TGTGCCAGCAGCGGACGGTTTATGGACGAGCAGTACTTC. It is translated as CASSGRFMDEQYF.

This clone was observed many times. The V call is TRBV5-1, the J call TRBJ1-1; a weak D match, TRBD1 (5 bases). Germline lookup yields CDR1 SGHRS and CDR2 YFSETQ. This CDR3 has 16 residues. The V gene lost 0 bases and the J gene lost 0 bases, with 12 bases spanning the gap. The CDR3 region is CASSLESGHLNTEAFF. The CDR3 region has the DNA TGCGCCAGCAGCTTGGAATCCGGACATCTGAACACTGAAGCTTTCTTT.

This clone occurred many times. The chain recombines TRBV11-3 with TRBJ2-2, with D perhaps given as TRBD1 or TRBD2 (6 bases each). The V end was cut by 4 bases, the J end by 1 base, with 13 bases between. In germline, CDR1 is SGHNT, CDR2 YENEEA. This CDR3 region has 16 residues. The DNA for the CDR3 is TGTGCCAGCAGCTCACACGGGGGCCGGAACACCGGGGAGCTGTTTTTT. It codes for CASSSHGGRNTGELFF.

This clone was counted ten times or more. The junction departs from the called germline gene at one end, perhaps through a read error. The sample holds other DNA sequences that translate to the same CDR3. V gene TRBV7-8 combines with J gene TRBJ1-1; a weak D match, TRBD1 (6 bases). CDR1 and CDR2 from the germline V gene are SGHVS and FQNEAQ. This CDR3 is 16 amino acids long. CDR3 nucleotide sequence: TGTGCCAGCAGCTTAAGAGGCGGGGGGGCGAACACTGAGGCTTTCTTT. Translation: CASSLRGGGANTEAFF. The variable domain in full, with the rest retrieved from reference TRBV7-8 and TRBJ1-1, is GAGVSQSPRYKVAKRGQDVALRCDPISGHVSLFWYQQALGQGPEFLTYFQNEAQLDKSGLPSDRFFAERPEGSVSTLKIQRTQQEDSAVYLCASSLRGGGANTEAFFGQGTRLTVV.

The CDR3 nucleotides read TGCAGTGCTGCGCCTTTATGGGAGGGAGAATATGGCTACACCTTC. Translating it yields CSAAPLWEGEYGYTF. The chain combines TRBV20-1 with TRBJ1-2; D is uncertain. Trimming removed 5 bases from V and 5 bases from J, with 21 bases in between. Germline V lookup: CDR1 DFQATT, CDR2 SNEGSKA (reference sequence). The CDR3 has 15 amino acids.

In its sample, this clone was seen a few times. DNA of the CDR3: TGTGCCAGCAGGGGGGGATTAGGGCGCAGCAAGGGAGAGACCCAGTACTTC. Its translation is CASRGGLGRSKGETQYF. The rearrangement joins TRBV2 to TRBJ2-5, with D possibly being TRBD2 (6 bases). The length of the CDR3 is 17 residues. CDR1 and CDR2 (germline): SNHLY, FYNNEI. The V end was cut by 6 bases, the J end by 4 bases, with 24 bases between.

This clone was observed a few times. The rearrangement joins TRBV6-1 to TRBJ1-3; D gene uncertain. Trimming removed 5 bases from V and 1 base from J, with 12 bases in between. The CDR3 consists of 15 residues. The germline CDR1 and CDR2 sequences are MNHNS and SASEGT. Here the CDR3 DNA reads TGTGCCAGCAGTCCAGGACGGGAGTCTGGAAACACCATATATTTT. Translated, it gives CASSPGRESGNTIYF.

This clone has ten or more counts. J is TRBJ1-2 and V is TRBV5-6; a weak D match, TRBD1 (6 bases). The CDR3 runs to 16 residues. CDR1 and CDR2 (germline): SGHDT, YYEEEE. Trimming removed 1 base at V and 4 bases at J, with 17 bases between. The CDR3 nucleotides are TGTGCCAGCAGCTTGACAGGGCTATCCGATCTCTATGGCTACACCTTC. Translation gives CASSLTGLSDLYGYTF.

This rearrangement joins TRBV5-4 to TRBJ2-3; D not certain. V shed 4 bases and J shed 3 bases, with 12 bases lying between them. The CDR3 runs 14 residues. Germline CDR1 reads SGHNT; CDR2 reads YYREEE (reference sequence). CDR3 in amino acids: CASSLRTRTDTQYF. The CDR3, as DNA: TGTGCCAGCAGCCTACGGACGAGAACAGATACGCAGTATTTT.

This clone qualifies as medium-sized. V and J are TRBV19 and TRBJ1-3, with D possibly TRBD1 on 5 matching bases. Germline lookup yields CDR1 LNHDA and CDR2 SQIVND (reference sequence). The CDR3 sequence is 15 residues long. V gave up 4 bases and J gave up 0 bases, with 10 bases separating them. The CDR3 bases are TGTGCCAGTAGTACCGGACACAGCTCTGGAAACACCATATATTTT. Amino acids: CASSTGHSSGNTIYF.

This clone was counted many times. V usage is TRBV18 and J usage is TRBJ2-7; TRBD1 agrees at 7 bases. Per germline, CDR1 KGHSH and CDR2 LQKENI. V dropped 4 bases and J dropped 3; count of bases not matched to a gene: 9. This CDR3 is 15 amino acids long. Written as DNA, the CDR3 is TGTGCCAGCTCACGAAGCAGGGGGTTTAGCTACGAGCAGTACTTC. It specifies CASSRSRGFSYEQYF.

Ten or more counts support this clone. The chain carries TRBV20-1 and TRBJ2-5; 11 bases line up with TRBD1. Germline-derived CDR1 and CDR2 are DFQATT and SNEGSKA (reference sequence). The V segment lost 6 bases and the J segment 4 bases; nucleotides outside the gene matches: 7. The CDR3 is 14 residues long. The CDR3 sequence is CSASGTGGTETQYF. The DNA of the CDR3 is TGCAGTGCCTCTGGGACAGGGGGAACAGAGACCCAGTACTTC.

As regards this clone: One end of the junction is discordant with germline, which a read error may explain. V and J are TRBV6-4 and TRBJ1-2, with D unresolved. In germline, CDR1 is MRHNA, CDR2 SNTAGT. There are 13 residues in the CDR3. The CDR3 DNA is TGTGGCAGCAGTTACACGGAGACCTATGTCTCCACCTTC. Translating it yields CGSSYTETYVSTF.

This clone was recorded a few times. An end of the junction differs from the germline gene, which may be a read error. This chain connects TRBV27 to TRBJ2-7; 13 bases agree with TRBD2. This CDR3 contains 16 residues. Germline V gene data show CDR1 as MNHEY and CDR2 as SMNVEV (reference sequence). The CDR3 DNA reads TGTGCCAGCAGCCCCGGACTAGCGGGAGTTGGAAACGATCAGTACTTC. Protein product: CASSPGLAGVGNDQYF.

This clone was counted many times. The rearrangement joins TRBV15 to TRBJ1-6; tentative D call: TRBD1 (5 bases). V was shortened by 4 bases and J by 7 bases, with 8 bases between the two germline ends. Germline values: CDR1 LNHNV, CDR2 YYDKDF (reference sequence). This CDR3 contains 13 residues. CDR3 loop: CATSKRDNSPLHF. The CDR3 DNA is TGTGCCACCAGCAAAAGGGACAATTCACCCCTCCACTTT.

This clone was counted ten times or more. The chain is built from TRBV30 and TRBJ1-5; D remains unclear. The CDR3 extends over 13 amino acids. Germline CDR1 reads GTSNPN; CDR2 reads SVGIG (reference sequence). V was shortened by 1 base and J by 0 bases, with 4 bases between the two germline ends. Written as DNA, the CDR3 is TGTGCCTGGAGTGGCGGTAGCAATCAGCCCCAGCATTTT. This sequence encodes CAWSGGSNQPQHF. Using reference TRBV30 and TRBJ1-5 for the parts outside the CDR3, the full variable domain is SQTIHQWPATLVQPVGSPLSLECTVEGTSNPNLYWYRQAAGRGLQLLFYSVGIGQISSEVPQNLSASRPQDRQFILSSKKLLLSDSGFYLCAWSGGSNQPQHFGDGTRLSIL.

In its sample, this clone ranks as medium-sized. The V and J genes are TRBV6-2 or TRBV6-3 and TRBJ2-3; D ambiguous. Per germline, CDR1 MNHEY and CDR2 SVGEGT. Trimming removed 6 bases from V and 4 bases from J, with 8 bases in between. This CDR3 region has 12 residues. In nucleotides, the CDR3 is TGTGCCAGCAGAAGACTCGCAGATACGCAGTATTTT. Amino acid sequence: CASRRLADTQYF.

This clone is classed as medium-sized. This chain uses TRBV12-3 or TRBV12-4 with TRBJ2-1, with 7 bases identical to TRBD2. The CDR3 runs 13 residues. V dropped 6 bases and J dropped 13; count of bases not matched to a gene: 12. This CDR3 reads CASSRESGTVQFF. In DNA form, the CDR3 reads TGTGCCAGCAGCCGAGAAAGCGGGACCGTCCAGTTCTTC.

The gene calls are TRBV11-1 and TRBJ2-1; D unresolved. The V end was cut by 5 bases, the J end by 0 bases, with 11 bases between. Germline V gives CDR1 SGHAT, CDR2 FQDESV (reference sequence). This CDR3 spans 15 amino acids. CDR3 bases: TGTGCCAGCAGCCCCGGGTCTAGCTCCTACAATGAGCAGTTCTTC. It is translated as CASSPGSSSYNEQFF.

In this sample, this clone turned up many times. The same CDR3 is also encoded by other DNA sequences in this sample. The chain has TRBV7-2 and TRBJ1-1; D gene ambiguous. V was clipped by 0 bases and J by 4 bases, with 12 bases between them. This CDR3 is built from 15 residues. Germline V gene data show CDR1 as SGHTA and CDR2 as FQGNSA. CDR3 in amino acids: CASSLAPRTRTEAFF. In nucleotides, the CDR3 is TGTGCCAGCAGCTTAGCTCCGCGGACCCGCACTGAAGCTTTCTTT.

In its sample, this clone is medium-sized. The J gene is TRBJ1-2, the V gene TRBV27, with D possibly being TRBD1 (5 bases). Trimming removed 1 base at V and 4 bases at J, with 7 bases between. This CDR3 is built from 13 residues. Germline CDR1 reads MNHEY; CDR2 reads SMNVEV (reference sequence). CDR3 coding DNA: TGTGCCAGCAGTTTATACGGGGCCTATGGCTACACCTTC. The encoded protein is CASSLYGAYGYTF.

In this sample, this clone turned up many times. The chain joins TRBV9 to TRBJ2-7; TRBD2 matches at 7 bases. Germline CDR1 and CDR2: SGDLS and YYNGEE. The CDR3 is made up of 14 amino acids. Trimming took 2 bases from V and 2 from J; bases not matched to a gene: 4. CDR3 sequence reads: CASSVGGTAYEQYF. The CDR3 DNA reads as TGTGCCAGCAGCGTGGGGGGGACGGCCTACGAGCAGTACTTC. The complete variable domain, with remaining parts taken from reference TRBV9 and TRBJ2-7, reads DSGVTQTPKHLITATGQRVTLRCSPRSGDLSVYWYQQSLDQGLQFLIQYYNGEERAKGNILERFSAQQFPDLHSELNLSSLELGDSALYFCASSVGGTAYEQYFGPGTRLTVT.

The table lists this clone with many counts. This may stem from a read error, because a much larger clone lies one nucleotide away. J is TRBJ2-7 and V is TRBV5-1, with D maybe TRBD2 (5 bases). V was shortened by 2 bases and J by 6 bases, with 9 bases between the two germline ends. The length of the CDR3 is 12 residues. Germline V gene sequence: CDR1 SGHRS, CDR2 YFSETQ. The CDR3 coding sequence is TGCGCCAGCAGCTTCGGGAACTGCGAGCAGTACTTC. It codes for CASSFGNCEQYF.

This clone was observed many times. The J gene is TRBJ2-7, the V gene TRBV5-1; the D gene is possibly TRBD1 (6 bases). CDR3 length: 12 residues. Looked up from germline, CDR1 is SGHRS and CDR2 is YFSETQ. Deletions cut 7 bases from V and 3 bases from J, with 11 bases between. The CDR3 DNA reads TGCGCCAGCGGAGAGGGGGACTACGAGCAGTACTTC. This gives the protein CASGEGDYEQYF.

This clone was seen a handful of times. The V call is TRBV6-2 or TRBV6-3, the J call TRBJ2-1; 8 bases align to TRBD2. Germline V gene data show CDR1 as MNHEY and CDR2 as SVGEGT. V shed 0 bases, J shed 4 bases, and the junction held 8 bases outside the gene matches. This CDR3 is built from 17 residues. CDR3 in amino acids: CASSYSGSGSGYNEQFF. The CDR3 nucleotides read TGTGCCAGCAGTTACTCGGGGAGCGGGAGTGGGTACAATGAGCAGTTCTTC.

In its sample, this clone was seen a few times. J is TRBJ1-5 and V is TRBV28; the match to TRBD1 covers 9 bases. V lost 6 bases to trimming and J lost 4 bases; unmatched junction nucleotides: 4. The CDR3 is made up of 14 amino acids. The germline V gene has CDR1 MDHEN and CDR2 SYDVKM. CDR3 DNA: TGTGCCAGCAGCTGGACAGGGGAAAATCAGCCCCAGCATTTT. Protein sequence: CASSWTGENQPQHF.

This clone qualifies as medium-sized. This chain joins TRBV28 and TRBJ2-6; no reliable D call. Germline V gene data show CDR1 as MDHEN and CDR2 as SYDVKM. The CDR3 contains 16 residues. V was clipped by 2 bases and J by 0 bases, with 8 bases between them. In DNA, the CDR3 is TGTGCCAGCAGTTTACCGTCCAGCTCTGGGGCCAACGTCCTGACTTTC. Encoded protein: CASSLPSSSGANVLTF.

This clone was recorded at least ten times. This rearrangement joins TRBV5-1 to TRBJ2-7; no reliable D call. The CDR3 extends over 13 amino acids. Trimming removed 0 bases from V and 2 bases from J, with 6 bases in between. Germline V gene lookup returns CDR1 SGHRS and CDR2 YFSETQ. As DNA, the CDR3 is TGCGCCAGCAGCTTGGCGACACCCTACGAGCAGTACTTC. As protein: CASSLATPYEQYF.